These T cell receptor beta chains were read from a single sample in a study of shared clonotypes between healthy human individuals. The table came from immunoSEQ multiplex PCR; TCRdb's copy has only in-frame clones and leaves some out. The profile covers 2 million or so clones, with around 95% appearing a single time and more than 0.1% taken by the ten largest. Sequencing used naive CD4+ T cells sorted from blood. The receptors stem from a young man in good health. The CDR3 runs from the conserved cysteine through the conserved F or W. A D gene is named only where the DNA matches it firmly. Some rows mark clone size as missing; the rest say once, few, many or name a class of expanded clone.

NA,TRBV7-9,TRBJ2-1,NA,CASSFSGTQRNEQFF,TGTGCCAGCAGCTTCTCCGGGACACAGCGGAATGAGCAGTTCTTC
NA,TRBV14,TRBJ2-3,TRBD1,CASTLGTGLSTDTQYF,TGTGCCAGCACCCTAGGGACAGGCCTCAGCACAGATACGCAGTATTTT
few,TRBV30,TRBJ1-2,NA,CAWSVLGFKGGYTF,TGTGCCTGGAGTGTCCTGGGGTTTAAAGGGGGCTACACCTTC
NA,TRBV5-1,TRBJ2-7,NA,CASSLTGLSYEQYF,TGCGCCAGCAGCTTGACAGGGCTCTCCTACGAGCAGTACTTC
NA,TRBV7-9,TRBJ2-1,TRBD2,CASSFSGRSYNEQFF,TGTGCCAGCAGCTTCAGCGGGAGATCCTACAATGAGCAGTTCTTC
NA,TRBV5-4,TRBJ2-3,NA,CASSSMKGGPMDTQYF,TGTGCCAGCAGCTCTATGAAAGGGGGACCCATGGATACGCAGTATTTT
NA,TRBV4-1,TRBJ2-7,TRBD2,CASSQEERMTSAYEQYF,TGCGCCAGCAGCCAAGAGGAGAGAATGACTAGCGCTTACGAGCAGTACTTC
NA,TRBV2,TRBJ1-4,NA,CACRGGNEKLFF,TGTGCCTGCCGAGGGGGAAATGAAAAACTGTTTTTT
NA,TRBV18,TRBJ2-6,NA,CASSPGVQEANVLTF,TGTGCCAGCTCACCGGGAGTGCAGGAGGCCAACGTCCTGACTTTC
NA,TRBV7-2,TRBJ2-3,NA,CASSLGAGAVTYTQYF,TGTGCCAGCAGCCTCGGCGCGGGGGCCGTCACCTATACGCAGTATTTT
NA,TRBV27,TRBJ2-5,NA,CASSLGMDSTQETQYF,TGTGCCAGCAGTTTAGGGATGGACAGTACCCAAGAGACCCAGTACTTC
NA,TRBV27,TRBJ2-7,TRBD2,CASSLSGLAGEEQYF,TGTGCCAGCAGTTTATCGGGACTAGCGGGAGAGGAGCAGTACTTC
NA,TRBV11-3,TRBJ2-3,TRBD1,CASSPTGERTDTQYF,TGTGCCAGCAGCCCGACAGGGGAGAGGACAGATACGCAGTATTTT